Listed here are 10 T cell receptor beta chains from one sample, sequenced in a study of blood T cell repertoires in COVID-19. The protocol was immunoSEQ multiplex PCR, while the TCRdb copy is restricted to in-frame clones and leaves out a portion. Altogether 200,000 to 250,000 clones are present, around four fifths being singletons, with the ten largest covering roughly 18%. The source material was peripheral blood. Receptor source: a woman older than 75 with active or convalescent COVID-19.

The chain recombines TRBV3-1 (or the pseudogene TRBV3-2) with TRBJ1-6, with D possibly matching TRBD1 (6 bases). Germline CDR1 is LGHDT and CDR2 is YNNKEL (reference sequence). V gave up 2 bases and J gave up 10 bases, with 21 bases separating them. The CDR3 consists of 17 residues. CDR3 amino acids: CASSQRAWGRGGSPLHF. In DNA form, the CDR3 reads TGTGCCAGCAGCCAACGGGCCTGGGGGCGAGGTGGCTCACCCCTCCACTTT.

The chain has TRBV5-4 and TRBJ1-2; 9 bases fit TRBD1. The V and J ends lost 4 bases and 4 bases, in that order; junction bases with no gene match: 5. The CDR3 contains 14 residues. Germline V lookup: CDR1 SGHNT, CDR2 YYREEE (reference sequence). The CDR3 nucleotides are TGTGCCAGCAGCGGGGGGACAGGGCTCTATGGCTACACCTTC. This translates into CASSGGTGLYGYTF.

This clone occurred once. The V call is TRBV5-1, the J call TRBJ2-2, with D possibly being TRBD1 (6 bases). V lost 4 bases to trimming and J lost 6 bases, with 16 bases between them. The CDR3 has 15 amino acids. The germline CDR1 and CDR2 sequences are SGHRS and YFSETQ. The CDR3: CASSLKGVSAGELFF. In nucleotides, the CDR3 is TGCGCCAGCAGCCTGAAGGGGGTATCGGCCGGGGAGCTGTTTTTT.

V and J are TRBV5-4 and TRBJ2-3; TRBD2 agrees at 7 bases. Per the germline V gene, CDR1 is SGHNT and CDR2 is YYREEE (reference sequence). The CDR3 has 14 amino acids. The trim removed 2 bases at V and 8 bases at J, leaving 8 bases unmatched. Here the CDR3 reads CASSLRRETGTQYF. Here the CDR3 DNA reads TGTGCCAGCAGCTTAAGGCGGGAGACGGGTACGCAGTATTTT.

The V call is TRBV18, the J call TRBJ1-2; tentative D call: TRBD1 (5 bases). This CDR3 contains 13 residues. The germline V gene encodes CDR1 KGHSH and CDR2 LQKENI. The ends were cut back, 3 bases at V and 3 bases at J, with 8 bases in the middle. CDR3 sequence: CASSPDMYYGYTF. As DNA, the CDR3 is TGTGCCAGCTCACCGGACATGTACTATGGCTACACCTTC.

This clone was observed a handful of times. The same CDR3 is also encoded by other DNA sequences in this sample. The V gene is TRBV2, the J gene TRBJ1-6; D unresolved. The CDR3 has 16 residues. Trimming shortened V by 2 bases and J by 0 bases, and 8 bases separated the two germline ends. Germline CDR1 reads SNHLY; CDR2 reads FYNNEI. CDR3 in DNA: TGTGCCAGCAGTGAACTGGGGAGCTCCTATAATTCACCCCTCCACTTT. Its protein is CASSELGSSYNSPLHF.

The chain carries TRBV6-6 and TRBJ1-1, with D tentatively TRBD1 (6 bases). This CDR3 has 15 amino acids. Germline V gives CDR1 MNHNY, CDR2 SVGAGI (reference sequence). Trimming took off 0 bases at V and 4 bases at J, with 12 bases between the two ends. CDR3 nucleotide sequence: TGTGCCAGCAGTTACTCGATATCACAGGGCACTGAAGCTTTCTTT. Translation gives CASSYSISQGTEAFF.

This chain uses TRBV5-1 with TRBJ2-7; D might be TRBD2 (6 bases). The CDR3 runs to 15 residues. CDR1 and CDR2 (germline): SGHRS, YFSETQ. Trimming removed 3 bases from V and 3 bases from J, with 16 bases in between. The CDR3 sequence is CASSSPHSGGYEQYF. The DNA of the CDR3 is TGCGCCAGCAGCTCCCCCCATAGCGGAGGCTACGAGCAGTACTTC.

This clone came up a few times. The chain links TRBV9 to TRBJ1-6, with 7 bases that match TRBD1. CDR3 length equals 15 residues. In germline, CDR1 is SGDLS, CDR2 YYNGEE. J was trimmed by 4 bases and V by 3 bases; bases with no gene match: 4. Here the CDR3 DNA reads TGTGCCAGCAGCGAGGGGGGACAGTATAATTCACCCCTCCACTTT. It translates to CASSEGGQYNSPLHF. Complete variable domain (other parts from reference TRBV9 and TRBJ1-6): DSGVTQTPKHLITATGQRVTLRCSPRSGDLSVYWYQQSLDQGLQFLIQYYNGEERAKGNILERFSAQQFPDLHSELNLSSLELGDSALYFCASSEGGQYNSPLHFGNGTRLTVT.

The chain carries TRBV5-1 and TRBJ1-1, with D hard to call. The V gene lost 0 bases and the J gene lost 3 bases, with 9 bases spanning the gap. From germline, CDR1 is SGHRS and CDR2 YFSETQ. The CDR3 has 14 amino acids. Written as DNA, the CDR3 is TGCGCCAGCAGCTTGGGTGGTCGGGACACTGAAGCTTTCTTT. The encoded protein is CASSLGGRDTEAFF.